Listed here is a single T cell receptor (beta chain). The data are from a study of blood T cells in healthy people across ages. Turning to the study itself: T cells yielded about one barcoded beta molecule per two cells through template switching.

The use of a sample-barcoded 5' primer and a J-beta primer mix characterized a second PCR of about 7 to 12 cycles. MiXCR was run by TCRdb on the 5' RACE reads, yielding one entry per CDR3 protein. The sample has 800,000 to 900,000 distinct CDR3 sequences, around two thirds seen once; the top ten hold roughly 25%. V shed 4 bases and J shed 0 bases, with 13 bases lying between them. CDR1 SGHRS and CDR2 YFSETQ come from the germline V gene. There are 15 residues in the CDR3. The rearrangement uses TRBV5-1 and TRBJ1-2, with D possibly TRBD1 on 5 matching bases. The sequencing input was blood. The sequence was collected from a young man in good health. CDR3 coding DNA: TGCGCCAGCAGCATCGACAGAGATACTAACTATGGCTACACCTTC. Its translation is CASSIDRDTNYGYTF. Filled out from reference TRBV5-1 and TRBJ1-2, the complete variable domain reads KAGVTQTPRYLIKTRGQQVTLSCSPISGHRSVSWYQQTPGQGLQFLFEYFSETQRNKGNFPGRFSGRQFSNSRSEMNVSTLELGDSALYLCASSIDRDTNYGYTFGSGTRLTVV.